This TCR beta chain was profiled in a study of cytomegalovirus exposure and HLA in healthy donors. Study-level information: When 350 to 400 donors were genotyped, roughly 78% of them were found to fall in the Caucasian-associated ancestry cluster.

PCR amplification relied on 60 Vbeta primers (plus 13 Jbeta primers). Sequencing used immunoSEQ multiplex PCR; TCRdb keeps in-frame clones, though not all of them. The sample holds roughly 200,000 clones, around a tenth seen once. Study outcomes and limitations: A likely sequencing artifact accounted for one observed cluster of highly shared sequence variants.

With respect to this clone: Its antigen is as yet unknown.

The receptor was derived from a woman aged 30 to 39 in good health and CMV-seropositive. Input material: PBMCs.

The CDR3 DNA reads as TGTGCCATCAGTGATCGGGGACAGGGGAAGACTGAAGCTTTCTTT. Translated: CAISDRGQGKTEAFF. This sequence joins TRBV10-3 and TRBJ1-1, with TRBD1 identical over 10 bases. CDR1 and CDR2 from the germline V gene are ENHRY and SYGVKD. The CDR3 extends over 15 amino acids. The V segment lost 3 bases and the J segment 5 bases; nucleotides outside the gene matches: 6.